The sequence of this TCR beta chain was determined in a study of cytomegalovirus exposure and HLA in healthy donors. Study results and limitations: Reportedly, TCR beta sequences accurately predicted HLA-A and HLA-B alleles in most subjects. Among immune exposure information, only CMV serostatus was available.

There are a few counts of this clone. The target antigen is unknown. Primers included in the PCR were 60 Vbeta and 13 Jbeta primers. TCRdb's copy holds only in-frame clones and misses some; the assay was immunoSEQ multiplex PCR. The sample shows roughly 160,000 clones, 77% of them seen only once. The germline V gene encodes CDR1 MNHEY and CDR2 SVGAGI. CDR3 length equals 15 residues. V shed 6 bases, J shed 10 bases, and the junction held 7 bases outside the gene matches. The sequencing sample was made of PBMCs. The rearrangement uses TRBV6-5 and TRBJ2-1; 15 nucleotides line up with TRBD2. This TCR came from a man younger than 40 in good health and CMV-seropositive. This CDR3 reads CASSPGGTSGGEQFF. The CDR3 DNA follows: TGTGCCAGCAGCCCGGGGGGGACTAGCGGGGGGGAGCAGTTCTTC.